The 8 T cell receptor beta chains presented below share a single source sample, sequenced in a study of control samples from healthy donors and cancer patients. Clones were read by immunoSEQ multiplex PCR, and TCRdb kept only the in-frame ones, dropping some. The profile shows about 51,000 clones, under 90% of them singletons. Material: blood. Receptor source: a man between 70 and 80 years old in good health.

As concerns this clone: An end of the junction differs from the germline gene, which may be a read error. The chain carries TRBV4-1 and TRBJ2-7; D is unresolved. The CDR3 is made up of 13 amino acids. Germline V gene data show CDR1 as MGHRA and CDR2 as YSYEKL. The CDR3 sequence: CASSQEGPYGQYF. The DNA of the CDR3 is TGCGCCAGCAGCCAAGAGGGTCCCTACGGGCAGTACTTC.

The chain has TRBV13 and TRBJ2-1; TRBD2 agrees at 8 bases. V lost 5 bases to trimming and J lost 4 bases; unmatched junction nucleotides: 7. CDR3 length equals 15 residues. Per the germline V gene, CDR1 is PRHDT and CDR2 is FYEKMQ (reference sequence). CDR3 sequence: CASSIQAGVYNEQFF. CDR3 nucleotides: TGTGCCAGCAGCATCCAAGCGGGGGTGTACAATGAGCAGTTCTTC.

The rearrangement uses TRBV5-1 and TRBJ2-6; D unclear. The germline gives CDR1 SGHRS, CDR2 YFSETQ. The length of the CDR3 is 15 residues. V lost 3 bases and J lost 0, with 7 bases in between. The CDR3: CASSSMSSGANVLTF. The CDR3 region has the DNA TGCGCCAGCAGCTCCATGAGCTCTGGGGCCAACGTCCTGACTTTC.

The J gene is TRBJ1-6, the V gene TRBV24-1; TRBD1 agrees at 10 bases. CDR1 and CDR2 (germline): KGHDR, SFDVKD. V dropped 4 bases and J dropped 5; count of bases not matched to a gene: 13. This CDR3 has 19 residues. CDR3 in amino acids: CATSEPDRGDQLNNSPLHF. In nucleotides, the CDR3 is TGTGCCACCAGTGAACCGGACAGGGGGGACCAATTAAATAATTCACCCCTCCACTTT.

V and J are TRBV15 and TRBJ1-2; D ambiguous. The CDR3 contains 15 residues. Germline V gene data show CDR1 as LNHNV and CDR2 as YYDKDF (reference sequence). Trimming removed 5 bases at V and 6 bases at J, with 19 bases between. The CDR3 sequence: CATSPGGGGNHGYTF. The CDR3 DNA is TGTGCCACCAGCCCAGGCGGAGGAGGGAATCATGGCTACACCTTC.

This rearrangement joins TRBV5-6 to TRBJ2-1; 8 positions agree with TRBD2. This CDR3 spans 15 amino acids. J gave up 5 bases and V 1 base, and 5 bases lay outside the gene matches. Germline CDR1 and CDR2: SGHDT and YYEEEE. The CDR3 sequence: CASSLFGGEDNEQFF. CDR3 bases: TGTGCCAGCAGCTTGTTCGGGGGGGAAGACAATGAGCAGTTCTTC.

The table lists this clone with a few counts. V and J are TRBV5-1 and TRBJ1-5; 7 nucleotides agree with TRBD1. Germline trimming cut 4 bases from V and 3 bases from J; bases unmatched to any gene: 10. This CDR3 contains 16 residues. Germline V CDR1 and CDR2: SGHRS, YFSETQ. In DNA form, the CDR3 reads TGCGCCAGCAGCCCCGGGACAGCCGATGACAATCAGCCCCAGCATTTT. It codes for CASSPGTADDNQPQHF.

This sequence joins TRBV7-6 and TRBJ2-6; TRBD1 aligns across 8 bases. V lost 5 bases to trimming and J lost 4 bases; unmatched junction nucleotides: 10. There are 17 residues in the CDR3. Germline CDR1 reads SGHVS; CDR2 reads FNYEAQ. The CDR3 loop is CASSVGWTGSGANVLTF. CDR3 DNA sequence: TGTGCCAGCAGCGTGGGATGGACAGGGTCCGGGGCCAACGTCCTGACTTTC.